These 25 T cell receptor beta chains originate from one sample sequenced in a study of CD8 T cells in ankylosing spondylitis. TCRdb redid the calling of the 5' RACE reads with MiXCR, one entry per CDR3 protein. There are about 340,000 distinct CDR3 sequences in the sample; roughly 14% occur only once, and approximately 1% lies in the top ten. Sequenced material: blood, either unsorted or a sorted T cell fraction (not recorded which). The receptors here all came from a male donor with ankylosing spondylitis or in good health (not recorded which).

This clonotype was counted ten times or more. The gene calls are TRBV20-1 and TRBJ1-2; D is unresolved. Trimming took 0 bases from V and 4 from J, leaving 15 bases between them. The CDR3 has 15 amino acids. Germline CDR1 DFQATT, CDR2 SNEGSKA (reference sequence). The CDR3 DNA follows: TGCAGTGCTAGAGATAGCGCGGGATATGGCTATGGCTACACCTTC. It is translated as CSARDSAGYGYGYTF.

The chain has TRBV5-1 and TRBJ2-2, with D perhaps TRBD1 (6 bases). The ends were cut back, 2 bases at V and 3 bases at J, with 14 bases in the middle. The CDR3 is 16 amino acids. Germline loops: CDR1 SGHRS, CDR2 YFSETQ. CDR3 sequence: CASSFANYRDTGELFF. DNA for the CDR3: TGCGCCAGCAGCTTCGCCAATTACAGGGACACCGGGGAGCTGTTTTTT.

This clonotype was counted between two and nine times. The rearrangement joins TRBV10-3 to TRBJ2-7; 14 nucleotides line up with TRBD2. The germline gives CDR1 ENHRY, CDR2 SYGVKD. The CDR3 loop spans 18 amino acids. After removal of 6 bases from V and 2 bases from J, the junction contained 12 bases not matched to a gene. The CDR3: CAISDYPGLAGGTYEQYF. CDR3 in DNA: TGTGCCATCAGCGACTACCCCGGACTAGCGGGAGGAACCTACGAGCAGTACTTC.

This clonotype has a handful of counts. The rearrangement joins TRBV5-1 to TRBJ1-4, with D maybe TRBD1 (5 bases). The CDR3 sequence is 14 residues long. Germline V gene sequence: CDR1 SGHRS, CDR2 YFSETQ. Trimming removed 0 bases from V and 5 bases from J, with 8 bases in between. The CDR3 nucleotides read TGCGCCAGCAGCTTGGGGGACGGGAATGAAAAACTGTTTTTT. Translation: CASSLGDGNEKLFF.

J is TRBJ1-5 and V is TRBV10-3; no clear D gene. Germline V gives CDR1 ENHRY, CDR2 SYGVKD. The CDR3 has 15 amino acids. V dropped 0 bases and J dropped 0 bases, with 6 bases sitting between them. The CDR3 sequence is CAISESHVSNQPQHF. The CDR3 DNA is TGTGCCATCAGTGAGTCTCACGTTAGCAATCAGCCCCAGCATTTT.

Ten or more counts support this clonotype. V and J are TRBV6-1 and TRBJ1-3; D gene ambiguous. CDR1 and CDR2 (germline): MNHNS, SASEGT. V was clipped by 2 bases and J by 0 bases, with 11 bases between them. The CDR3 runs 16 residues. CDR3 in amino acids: CASSEHRMSSGNTIYF. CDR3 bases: TGTGCCAGCAGTGAACACCGGATGAGCTCTGGAAACACCATATATTTT.

CDR3 residues: CASSLYVSVTGELFF. Here the CDR3 DNA reads TGTGCCAGCAGCTTGTACGTTTCGGTCACCGGGGAGCTGTTTTTT. The chain joins TRBV5-6 to TRBJ2-2; D not certain. The germline V gene has CDR1 SGHDT and CDR2 YYEEEE. V was shortened by 1 base and J by 4 bases, with 11 bases between the two germline ends. This CDR3 spans 15 amino acids.

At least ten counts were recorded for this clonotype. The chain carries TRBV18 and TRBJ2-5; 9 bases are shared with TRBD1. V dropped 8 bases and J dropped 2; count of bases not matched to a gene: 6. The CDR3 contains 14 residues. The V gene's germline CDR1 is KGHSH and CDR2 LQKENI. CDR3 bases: TGTGCCAGCAGCCCCGGGACAGGGCAAGAGACCCAGTACTTC. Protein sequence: CASSPGTGQETQYF.

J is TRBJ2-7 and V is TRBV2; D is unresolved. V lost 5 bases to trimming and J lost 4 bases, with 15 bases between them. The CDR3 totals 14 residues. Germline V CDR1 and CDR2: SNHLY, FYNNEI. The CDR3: CASSSSARSYEQYF. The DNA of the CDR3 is TGTGCCAGCAGTTCATCGGCTAGATCGTACGAGCAGTACTTC. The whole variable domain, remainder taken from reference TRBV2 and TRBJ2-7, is EPEVTQTPSHQVTQMGQEVILRCVPISNHLYFYWYRQILGQKVEFLVSFYNNEISEKSEIFDDQFSVERPDGSNFTLKIRSTKLEDSAMYFCASSSSARSYEQYFGPGTRLTVT.

The CDR3, as DNA: TGTGCCATCAGTGAGGAAATGGCAGATACGCAGTATTTT. Protein sequence: CAISEEMADTQYF. The rearrangement joins TRBV10-3 to TRBJ2-3; D uncertain. Germline V gene lookup returns CDR1 ENHRY and CDR2 SYGVKD. V lost 2 bases and J 4 bases, leaving 7 bases between the germline ends. CDR3 length: 13 residues.

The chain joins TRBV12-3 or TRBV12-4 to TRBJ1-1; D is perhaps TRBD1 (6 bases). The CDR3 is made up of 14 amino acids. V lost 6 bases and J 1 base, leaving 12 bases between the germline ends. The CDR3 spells CASRRGRGNTEAFF. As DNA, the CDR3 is TGTGCCAGCAGGAGGGGCAGGGGGAACACTGAAGCTTTCTTT.

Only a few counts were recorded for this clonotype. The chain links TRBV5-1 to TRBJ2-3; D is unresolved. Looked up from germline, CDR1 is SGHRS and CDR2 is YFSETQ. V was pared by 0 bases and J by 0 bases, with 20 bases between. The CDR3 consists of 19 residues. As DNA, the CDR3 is TGCGCCAGCAGCTTGGATGCACGAGTCCCTAGTAAAAGCACAGATACGCAGTATTTT. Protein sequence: CASSLDARVPSKSTDTQYF. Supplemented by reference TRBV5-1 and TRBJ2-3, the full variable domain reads KAGVTQTPRYLIKTRGQQVTLSCSPISGHRSVSWYQQTPGQGLQFLFEYFSETQRNKGNFPGRFSGRQFSNSRSEMNVSTLELGDSALYLCASSLDARVPSKSTDTQYFGPGTRLTVL.

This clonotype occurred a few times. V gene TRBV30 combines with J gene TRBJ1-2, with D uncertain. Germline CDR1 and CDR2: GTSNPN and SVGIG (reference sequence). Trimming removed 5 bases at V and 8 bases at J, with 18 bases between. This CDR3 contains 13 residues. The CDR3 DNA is TGTGCCTGGGCCCTTGTAGCCAACGAGGGCTACACCTTC. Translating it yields CAWALVANEGYTF.

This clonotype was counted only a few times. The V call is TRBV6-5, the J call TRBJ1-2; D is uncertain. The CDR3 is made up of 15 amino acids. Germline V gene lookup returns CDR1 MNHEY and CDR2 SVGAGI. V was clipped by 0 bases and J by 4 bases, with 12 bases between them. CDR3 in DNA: TGTGCCAGCAGTTACTCCCCGAAAATTGGCTATGGCTACACCTTC. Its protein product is CASSYSPKIGYGYTF.

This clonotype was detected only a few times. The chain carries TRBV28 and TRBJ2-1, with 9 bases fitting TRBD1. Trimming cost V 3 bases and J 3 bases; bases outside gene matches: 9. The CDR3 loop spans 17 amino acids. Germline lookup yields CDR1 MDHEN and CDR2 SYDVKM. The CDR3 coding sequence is TGTGCCAGCAGTTTGAGTTTCCCGGGACAGGGCTACAATGAGCAGTTCTTC. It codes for CASSLSFPGQGYNEQFF.

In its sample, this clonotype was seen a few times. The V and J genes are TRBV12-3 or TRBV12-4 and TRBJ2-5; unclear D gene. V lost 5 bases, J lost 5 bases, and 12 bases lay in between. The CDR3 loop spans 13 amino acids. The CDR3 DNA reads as TGTGCCAGCAGTGTCCGGGCCCAGGAGACCCAGTACTTC. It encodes CASSVRAQETQYF.

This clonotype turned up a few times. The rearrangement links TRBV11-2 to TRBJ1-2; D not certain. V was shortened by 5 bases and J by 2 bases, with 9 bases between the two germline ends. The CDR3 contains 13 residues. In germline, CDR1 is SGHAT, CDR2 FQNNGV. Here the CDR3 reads CASSPDPNYGYTF. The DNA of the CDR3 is TGTGCCAGCAGCCCGGATCCAAACTATGGCTACACCTTC.

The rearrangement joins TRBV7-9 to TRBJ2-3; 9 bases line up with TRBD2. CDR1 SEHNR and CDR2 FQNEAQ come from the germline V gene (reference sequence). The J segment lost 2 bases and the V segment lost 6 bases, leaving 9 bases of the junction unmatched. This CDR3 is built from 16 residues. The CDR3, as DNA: TGTGCCAGCAGTCTCTTAGCGGGAGCCTCCACAGATACGCAGTATTTT. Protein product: CASSLLAGASTDTQYF.

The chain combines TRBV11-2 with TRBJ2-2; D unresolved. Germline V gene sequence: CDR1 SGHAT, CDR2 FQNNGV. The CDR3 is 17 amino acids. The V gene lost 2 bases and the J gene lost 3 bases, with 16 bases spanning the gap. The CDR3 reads CASSLKTVRFYTGELFF. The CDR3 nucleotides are TGTGCCAGCAGCTTAAAAACGGTCAGATTCTACACCGGGGAGCTGTTTTTT.

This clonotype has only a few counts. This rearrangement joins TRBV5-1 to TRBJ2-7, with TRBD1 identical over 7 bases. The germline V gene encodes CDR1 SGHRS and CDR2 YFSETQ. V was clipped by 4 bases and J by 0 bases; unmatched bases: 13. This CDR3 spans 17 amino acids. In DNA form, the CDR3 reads TGCGCCAGCAGCCTCACACCACAGGGGAAAACCTCCTACGAGCAGTACTTC. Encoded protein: CASSLTPQGKTSYEQYF.

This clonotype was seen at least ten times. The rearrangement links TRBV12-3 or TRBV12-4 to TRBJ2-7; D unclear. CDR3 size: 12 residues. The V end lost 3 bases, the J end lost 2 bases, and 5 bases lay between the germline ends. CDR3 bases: TGTGCCAGCAGTTTCACAGCCTACGAGCAGTACTTC. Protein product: CASSFTAYEQYF.

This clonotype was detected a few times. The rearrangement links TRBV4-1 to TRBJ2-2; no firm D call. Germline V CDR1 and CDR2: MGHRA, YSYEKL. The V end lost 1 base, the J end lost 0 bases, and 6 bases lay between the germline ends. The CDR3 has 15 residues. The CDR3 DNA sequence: TGCGCCAGCAGCCAAGGGCAGGCGAACACCGGGGAGCTGTTTTTT. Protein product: CASSQGQANTGELFF.

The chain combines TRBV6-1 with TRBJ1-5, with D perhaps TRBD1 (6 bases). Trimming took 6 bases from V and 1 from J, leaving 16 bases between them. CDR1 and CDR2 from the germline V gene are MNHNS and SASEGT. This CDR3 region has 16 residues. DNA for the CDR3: TGTGCCAGCAGAACAGGTTCTCAGGGGAGCAATCAGCCCCAGCATTTT. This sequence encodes CASRTGSQGSNQPQHF.

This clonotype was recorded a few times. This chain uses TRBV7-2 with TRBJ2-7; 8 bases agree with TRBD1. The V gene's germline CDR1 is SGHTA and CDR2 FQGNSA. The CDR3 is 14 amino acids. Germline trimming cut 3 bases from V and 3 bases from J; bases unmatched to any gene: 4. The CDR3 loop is CASSLDRDLYEQYF. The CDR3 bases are TGTGCCAGCAGCTTGGACAGGGACCTCTACGAGCAGTACTTC.

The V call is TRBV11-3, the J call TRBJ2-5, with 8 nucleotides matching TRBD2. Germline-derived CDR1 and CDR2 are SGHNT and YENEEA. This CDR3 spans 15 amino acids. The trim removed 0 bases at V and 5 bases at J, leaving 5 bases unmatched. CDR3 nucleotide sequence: TGTGCCAGCAGCTTAGACGGATCGGGAGGGGAGACCCAGTACTTC. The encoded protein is CASSLDGSGGETQYF.